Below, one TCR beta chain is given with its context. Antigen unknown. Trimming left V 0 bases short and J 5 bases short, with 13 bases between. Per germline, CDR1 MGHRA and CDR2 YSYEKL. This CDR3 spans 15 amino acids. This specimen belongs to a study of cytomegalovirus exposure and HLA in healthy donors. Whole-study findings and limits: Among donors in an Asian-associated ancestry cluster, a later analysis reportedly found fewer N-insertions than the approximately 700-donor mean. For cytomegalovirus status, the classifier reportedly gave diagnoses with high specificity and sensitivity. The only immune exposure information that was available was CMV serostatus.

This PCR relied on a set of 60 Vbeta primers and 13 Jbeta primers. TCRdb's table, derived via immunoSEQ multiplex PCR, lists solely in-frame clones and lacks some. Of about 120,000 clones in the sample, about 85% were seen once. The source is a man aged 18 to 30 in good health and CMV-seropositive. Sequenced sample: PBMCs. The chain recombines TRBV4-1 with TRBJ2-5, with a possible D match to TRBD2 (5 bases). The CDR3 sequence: CASSQEQAEQETQYF. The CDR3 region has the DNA TGCGCCAGCAGCCAAGAACAAGCGGAGCAGGAGACCCAGTACTTC.